The rows below give T cell receptor beta chains drawn from one sample of a study. One entry per CDR3 protein results from TCRdb running MiXCR on the 5' RACE reads. The sample shows tens of thousands of distinct CDR3 sequences, 28% of them seen only once. Sample: tumor-infiltrating memory CD4+ T cells sorted from the breast tumor. These receptors were taken from a female donor with breast cancer. CDR3s include the opening cysteine and the closing phenylalanine or tryptophan. Fields, in order: J gene, V gene, CDR3 protein.

TRBJ2-1,TRBV5-1,CASSLYFNEQFF
TRBJ2-3,TRBV6-2/TRBV6-3,CASSYSSAGRDTQYF
TRBJ1-1,TRBV5-1,CASSLDWGNTEAFF
TRBJ1-4,TRBV2,CASRRQGRPDEKLFF
TRBJ1-2,TRBV30,CAGRRQLRGYTF
TRBJ2-7,TRBV2,CASSGTTSGRSYEQYF
TRBJ2-7,TRBV7-3,CASSVMRDSEQYF
TRBJ2-3,TRBV12-3/TRBV12-4,CASSFITGGTDTQYF
TRBJ2-1,TRBV5-1,CASSLAGGQYNEQFF
TRBJ2-7,TRBV28,CASAGVKNEQYF
TRBJ2-4,TRBV6-6,CASSVQNIQYF
TRBJ1-2,TRBV7-6,CASSLGEFSGYTF
TRBJ1-1,TRBV10-3,CAITSGQGNTEAFF
TRBJ2-3,TRBV27,CASSLSIGGPGDTDTQYF
TRBJ1-3,TRBV6-6,CASSYSSGIGNTIYF
TRBJ2-5,TRBV27,CASSRDMTGQETQYF
TRBJ2-3,TRBV7-3,CASSLRLAGSTDTQYF
TRBJ2-2,TRBV28,CASSRQTTGELFF
TRBJ2-7,TRBV6-5,CASSGDVLAYEQYF
TRBJ2-7,TRBV7-2,CASSLAPGSYYEQYF
TRBJ1-2,TRBV3-1,CASSHGDSYGYTF
TRBJ2-7,TRBV20-1,CSAPSSWRFHEQYF
TRBJ2-7,TRBV28,CASSPRVAVLDEQYF
TRBJ1-2,TRBV6-2/TRBV6-3,CASSYSMFEYRRTF
TRBJ1-2,TRBV7-9,CASSPSAEGYTF
TRBJ2-1,TRBV5-1,CASSLGGFTNDEQFF
TRBJ2-7,TRBV7-6,CASSASASEQYF
TRBJ1-4,TRBV20-1,CSARDEPGGEKLFF
TRBJ2-3,TRBV7-2,CASSLAATRGDTQYF
TRBJ1-1,TRBV6-6,CASRRTKNTEAFF
TRBJ2-5,TRBV7-2,CASSFSETQYF
TRBJ2-3,TRBV25-1,CASSESGNRADTQYF
TRBJ1-5,TRBV6-2/TRBV6-3,CASSLTGYQPQHF
TRBJ2-7,TRBV9,CASSVRPSDNEQYF
TRBJ2-3,TRBV5-1,CASRPSASTDTQYF
TRBJ2-6,TRBV10-1,CASSEPGANVLTF
TRBJ1-2,TRBV11-3,CASSADRVHGYTF